One and the same sample provided the 15 T cell receptor beta chains below, sequenced in a study of T-cell memory formation after mild COVID-19. TCRdb re-called the 5' RACE reads with MiXCR, one entry per CDR3 protein. The sample includes 500,000 to 550,000 distinct CDR3 sequences, roughly 22% of them seen just once. What was sequenced was PBMCs or a T cell subset sorted from them (not recorded which). Source of these receptors: an adult woman who had mild COVID-19 (a few samples of this study predate the infection). Cell type and time point are not known.

In its sample, this clonotype was seen a few times. The chain has TRBV7-3 and TRBJ2-1; no clear D. V shed 0 bases and J shed 6 bases, with 9 bases lying between them. Germline CDR1 and CDR2: SGHTA and FQGTGA. CDR3 length: 14 amino acids. In DNA, the CDR3 is TGTGCCAGCAGCTTAACCGCAGGCTCCAATGAGCAGTTCTTC. The encoded protein is CASSLTAGSNEQFF. The variable domain in full, with the rest retrieved from reference TRBV7-3 and TRBJ2-1, is GAGVSQTPSNKVTEKGKYVELRCDPISGHTALYWYRQSLGQGPEFLIYFQGTGAADDSGLPNDRFFAVRPEGSVSTLKIQRTERGDSAVYLCASSLTAGSNEQFFGPGTRLTVL.

The J gene is TRBJ2-3, the V gene TRBV9, with D tentatively TRBD1 (6 bases). From germline, CDR1 is SGDLS and CDR2 YYNGEE. The CDR3 runs 15 residues. The V end lost 4 bases, the J end lost 3 bases, and 15 bases lay between the germline ends. CDR3 protein: CASSMTGWATDTQYF. In DNA form, the CDR3 reads TGTGCCAGCAGCATGACAGGTTGGGCTACAGATACGCAGTATTTT. The variable domain in full, with the rest retrieved from reference TRBV9 and TRBJ2-3, is DSGVTQTPKHLITATGQRVTLRCSPRSGDLSVYWYQQSLDQGLQFLIQYYNGEERAKGNILERFSAQQFPDLHSELNLSSLELGDSALYFCASSMTGWATDTQYFGPGTRLTVL.

This sequence joins TRBV24-1 and TRBJ2-2; 8 nucleotides match TRBD2. The J segment lost 0 bases and the V segment lost 5 bases, leaving 1 base of the junction unmatched. In germline, CDR1 is KGHDR, CDR2 SFDVKD. CDR3 length: 15 amino acids. CDR3 amino acids: CATSGLATNTGELFF. The CDR3 nucleotides are TGTGCCACCAGTGGACTAGCGACGAACACCGGGGAGCTGTTTTTT.

V is TRBV9 and J is TRBJ1-1; 7 nucleotides line up with TRBD1. Germline V gene sequence: CDR1 SGDLS, CDR2 YYNGEE. Unmatched junction bases numbered 14, after V lost 0 bases and J lost 0 bases. This CDR3 is 19 amino acids long. DNA of the CDR3: TGTGCCAGCAGCGTAGACCCGCTTCCAGCAGGGGGTCTGAACACTGAAGCTTTCTTT. Translating it yields CASSVDPLPAGGLNTEAFF.

With regard to this clonotype: At one end the junction does not follow the germline gene, possibly because of a read error. The J gene is TRBJ2-7, the V gene TRBV5-1, with TRBD1 identical over 8 bases. Germline loops: CDR1 SGHRS, CDR2 YFSETQ. The CDR3 is 14 residues long. CDR3 in DNA: TGCGCCAGCAGCCCAGGACAGGGACCCTACGAGCAGTGCTTC. Translated, it gives CASSPGQGPYEQCF.

The V gene is TRBV2, the J gene TRBJ2-3; 8 nucleotides align to TRBD2. With 5 bases clipped from V and 1 base from J, the junction kept 5 bases outside the gene matches. The CDR3 covers 15 residues. Germline CDR1 reads SNHLY; CDR2 reads FYNNEI. The CDR3 coding sequence is TGTGCCAGCAGTCACCAAGCGGGGGGCACAGATACGCAGTATTTT. Translating it yields CASSHQAGGTDTQYF.

V and J are TRBV18 and TRBJ2-7, with D uncertain. V lost 3 bases to trimming and J lost 5 bases, with 17 bases between them. This CDR3 region has 15 residues. Germline values: CDR1 KGHSH, CDR2 LQKENI. CDR3 residues: CASSPERTRSNEQYF. For the CDR3, the DNA is TGTGCCAGCTCACCCGAAAGGACCCGGTCCAACGAGCAGTACTTC.

The chain employs TRBV7-6 and TRBJ2-3, with D perhaps assigned TRBD1 or TRBD2 (11 bases each). The CDR3 sequence is 19 residues long. Germline-derived CDR1 and CDR2 are SGHVS and FNYEAQ. Trimming took 5 bases from V and 4 from J, leaving 28 bases between them. CDR3 loop: CASSHHRRLAGQGADTQYF. The DNA for the CDR3 is TGTGCCAGCAGCCACCACCGGAGACTAGCGGGACAGGGGGCAGATACGCAGTATTTT.

This clonotype showed up just a few times. This chain joins TRBV20-1 and TRBJ2-4; the D call may be TRBD1 or TRBD2 (5 bases each). Germline CDR1 DFQATT, CDR2 SNEGSKA (reference sequence). Trimming left V 6 bases short and J 15 bases short, with 21 bases between. The CDR3 spans 12 residues. The CDR3 region is CSAPPRGRELYF. The CDR3 DNA reads as TGCAGTGCCCCACCGAGGGGCAGGGAGTTGTACTTC.

V is TRBV18 and J is TRBJ1-2; a possible D gene is TRBD1 (5 bases). The germline gives CDR1 KGHSH, CDR2 LQKENI. Between the trimmed V and J ends, which lost 3 bases and 2 bases, there was a span of 13 bases. This CDR3 is 15 amino acids long. The CDR3: CASSPERGTNYGYTF. DNA for the CDR3: TGTGCCAGCTCACCGGAGAGGGGCACAAACTATGGCTACACCTTC.

The chain has TRBV5-5 and TRBJ2-5, with TRBD2 identical over 8 bases. V was pared by 4 bases and J by 5 bases, with 10 bases of the junction left unmatched. This CDR3 contains 15 residues. Germline CDR1 is SGHKS and CDR2 is YYEKEE (reference sequence). The CDR3 DNA sequence: TGTGCCAGCAGCCCCGGGGGGGCCCAACGGGAGACCCAGTACTTC. This translates into CASSPGGAQRETQYF. The full variable domain, rest sourced from reference TRBV5-5 and TRBJ2-5, is DAGVTQSPTHLIKTRGQQVTLRCSPISGHKSVSWYQQVLGQGPQFIFQYYEKEERGRGNFPDRFSARQFPNYSSELNVNALLLGDSALYLCASSPGGAQRETQYFGPGTRLLVL.

The V gene is TRBV7-3, the J gene TRBJ2-3; 11 nucleotides align to TRBD2. Trimming cost V 2 bases and J 2 bases; bases outside gene matches: 12. The germline CDR1 and CDR2 sequences are SGHTA and FQGTGA. This CDR3 is 19 amino acids long. The CDR3 loop is CASSLGPRTSGRNTDTQYF. DNA for the CDR3: TGTGCCAGCAGCTTAGGCCCCCGGACTAGCGGGCGAAACACAGATACGCAGTATTTT.

This clonotype was seen a few times. This chain uses TRBV7-2 with TRBJ2-3; D gene ambiguous. The germline V and J ends were trimmed by 3 bases and 4 bases, with 5 bases remaining between them. CDR1 SGHTA and CDR2 FQGNSA come from the germline V gene. The CDR3 contains 12 residues. The CDR3 nucleotides are TGTGCCAGCAGCTTTCACGCAGATACGCAGTATTTT. It is translated as CASSFHADTQYF. Filled out from reference TRBV7-2 and TRBJ2-3, the complete variable domain reads GAGVSQSPSNKVTEKGKDVELRCDPISGHTALYWYRQSLGQGLEFLIYFQGNSAPDKSGLPSDRFSAERTGGSVSTLTIQRTQQEDSAVYLCASSFHADTQYFGPGTRLTVL.

This clonotype was seen only a few times. V usage is TRBV29-1 and J usage is TRBJ2-1, with TRBD2 matching over 10 bases. The CDR3 spans 13 residues. The V gene's germline CDR1 is SQVTM and CDR2 ANQGSEA. Germline trimming cut 2 bases from V and 5 bases from J; bases unmatched to any gene: 0. The chain's CDR3 is CSVELAGDNEQFF. The CDR3, as DNA: TGCAGCGTTGAACTAGCGGGAGACAATGAGCAGTTCTTC.

The chain links TRBV5-4 to TRBJ2-1, with 11 bases lining up with TRBD2. The V segment lost 5 bases and the J segment 8 bases; nucleotides outside the gene matches: 9. The CDR3 sequence is 15 residues long. CDR1 is SGHNT, CDR2 YYREEE, per germline (reference sequence). The chain's CDR3 is CASSSRLAGWDEQFF. CDR3 sequence (DNA): TGTGCCAGCAGTTCGAGACTAGCGGGGTGGGATGAGCAGTTCTTC.